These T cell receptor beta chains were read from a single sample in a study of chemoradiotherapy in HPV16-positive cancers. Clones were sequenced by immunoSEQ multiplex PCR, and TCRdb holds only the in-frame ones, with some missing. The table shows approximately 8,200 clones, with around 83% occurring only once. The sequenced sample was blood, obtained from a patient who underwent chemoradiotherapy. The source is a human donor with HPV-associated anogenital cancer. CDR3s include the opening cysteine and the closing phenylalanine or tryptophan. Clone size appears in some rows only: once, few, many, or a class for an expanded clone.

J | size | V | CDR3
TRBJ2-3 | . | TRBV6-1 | CASSASGGATDTQYF
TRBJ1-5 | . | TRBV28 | CASNKIQGRGSPQHF
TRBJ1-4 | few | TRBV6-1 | CASSEGQGAEKLFF
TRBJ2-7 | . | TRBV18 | CASSPPGQGSPYEQYF
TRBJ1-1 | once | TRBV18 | CASSPSTGGTEAFF
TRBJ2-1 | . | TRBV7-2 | CASSSRTSGGSRNEQFF
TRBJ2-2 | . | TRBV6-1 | CASSGARQTGELFF
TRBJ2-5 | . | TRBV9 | CASSVESAQETQYF
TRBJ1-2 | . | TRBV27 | CASSSTGSYGYTF
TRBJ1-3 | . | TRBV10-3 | CAIGGNTIYF
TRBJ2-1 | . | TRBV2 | CASSPPSDEQFF
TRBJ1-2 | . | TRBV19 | CASSMTDPRGFGYTF
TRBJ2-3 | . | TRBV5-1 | CASSWGRAGGSNTQYF
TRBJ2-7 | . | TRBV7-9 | CASSASSLTPTYEQYF
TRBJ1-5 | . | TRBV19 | CASRVTGAGNQPQHF
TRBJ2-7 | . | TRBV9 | CASSVGTSGGLEQYF
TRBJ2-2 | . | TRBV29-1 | CSVEAPGGRIGELFF
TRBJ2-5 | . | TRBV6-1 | CASSGDRGRIGETQYF
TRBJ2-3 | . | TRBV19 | CASSIGLAGVTDTQYF
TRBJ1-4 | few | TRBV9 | CASSRNPATNEKLFF
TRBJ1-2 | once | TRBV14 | CASSPLVRPVTGYTF
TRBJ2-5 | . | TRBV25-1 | CASNPGPQETQYF
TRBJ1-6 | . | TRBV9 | CASSGEPVGESPLHF
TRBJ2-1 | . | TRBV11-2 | CASSSGQNNEQFF
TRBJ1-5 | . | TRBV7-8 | CASSLSEGAGGNQPQHF
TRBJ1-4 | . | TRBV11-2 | CASTYSGLNEKLFF
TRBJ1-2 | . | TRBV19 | CASTQDGIHNYGYTF
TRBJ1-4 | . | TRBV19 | CASIGPNNEKLFF
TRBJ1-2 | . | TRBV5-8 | CASSPQGPYGYTF
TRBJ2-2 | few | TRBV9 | CASNPAGAQGGTGELFF
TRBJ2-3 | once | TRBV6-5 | CASRTLDSSTDTQYF
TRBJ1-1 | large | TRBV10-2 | CASSEGGGNTEAFF
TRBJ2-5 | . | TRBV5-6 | CASSLAGGAETQYF
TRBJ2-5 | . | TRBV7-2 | CASSFGTGGTQYF
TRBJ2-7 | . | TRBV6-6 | CASSLPDGTYEQYF
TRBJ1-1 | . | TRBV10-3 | CAIRIRTDNTEAFF
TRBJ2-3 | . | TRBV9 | CASSVEIAGGGTDTQYF
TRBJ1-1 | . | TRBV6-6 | CASNRYEGTEAFF
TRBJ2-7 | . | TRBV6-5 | CASSYSEGHSYEQYF
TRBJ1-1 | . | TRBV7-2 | CASSSRTGGSTEAFF
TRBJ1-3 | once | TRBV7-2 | CASSLVIGNGNTIYF
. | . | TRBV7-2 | CASSQQGSGNEQYF
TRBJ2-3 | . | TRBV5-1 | CASSPRGGDTDTQYF
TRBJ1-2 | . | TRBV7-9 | CASINSGGRYTF